Below, one TCR beta chain is given with its context. Trimming shortened V by 2 bases and J by 1 base, and 11 bases separated the two germline ends. CDR3 size: 15 residues. Per germline, CDR1 PRHDT and CDR2 FYEKMQ (reference sequence). The source of the sample is a study of graft-versus-host responses after intestinal transplantation. Assay used: immunoSEQ multiplex PCR; TCRdb lists only in-frame clones, some missing. The sample yields just under 55,000 clones, about 89% seen once. This TCR was sampled from a human patient who received an intestinal transplant, so some T cells may come from the graft donor. The rearrangement uses TRBV13 and TRBJ2-5; the D gene is possibly TRBD2 (6 bases). The sequenced sample was PBMCs, obtained nearly 670 days after intestinal transplant. The CDR3 DNA is TGTGCCAGCAGCTTACGCGCGGGGATCCAAGAGACCCAGTACTTC. Its translation is CASSLRAGIQETQYF.